What follows are 10 T cell receptor beta chains derived from one specimen sequenced in a study of blood T cell repertoires in COVID-19. The table came from immunoSEQ multiplex PCR; TCRdb's copy has only in-frame clones and leaves some out. The sample lists 250,000 to 300,000 clones; about nine tenths were seen once. Sequencing used peripheral blood. The receptor set was obtained from a woman aged 60-70 years with acute or convalescent COVID-19.

V and J are TRBV27 and TRBJ2-7; TRBD1 matches at 8 bases. V gave up 6 bases and J gave up 2 bases; unmatched junction bases: 9. The CDR3 covers 15 residues. Looked up from germline, CDR1 is MNHEY and CDR2 is SMNVEV (reference sequence). DNA of the CDR3: TGTGCCAGCAGCCCTAGGACAGGGAGGCCCTACGAGCAGTACTTC. As protein: CASSPRTGRPYEQYF.

V and J are TRBV27 and TRBJ2-7, with D perhaps TRBD1 (5 bases). The CDR3 runs to 12 residues. V was clipped by 4 bases and J by 10 bases, with 14 bases between them. Germline CDR1 is MNHEY and CDR2 is SMNVEV (reference sequence). For the CDR3, the DNA is TGTGCCAGCAGTTCCGATCAGGGTATCCAGTACTTC. Its protein is CASSSDQGIQYF.

The chain carries TRBV10-3 and TRBJ1-6, with 8 bases lining up with TRBD1. Per germline, CDR1 ENHRY and CDR2 SYGVKD. CDR3 length equals 14 residues. With 5 bases clipped from V and 8 bases from J, the junction kept 5 bases outside the gene matches. CDR3 sequence: CAISSRGQDSPLHF. The CDR3 DNA is TGTGCCATCAGTTCCAGGGGGCAAGATTCACCCCTCCACTTT.

V usage is TRBV4-2 and J usage is TRBJ1-2; D remains ambiguous. The ends were cut back, 1 base at V and 5 bases at J, with 14 bases in the middle. Germline loops: CDR1 LGHNA, CDR2 YNFKEQ. The CDR3 extends over 15 amino acids. In DNA, the CDR3 is TGTGCCAGCAGCCAAGGTGACACCCCCGCATATGGCTACACCTTC. It codes for CASSQGDTPAYGYTF.

The chain joins TRBV5-1 to TRBJ1-6; TRBD1 aligns across 8 bases. The ends lost 4 bases at V and 8 bases at J; junction bases unmatched: 8. CDR1 is SGHRS and CDR2 is YFSETQ in the germline V gene. The CDR3 contains 15 residues. CDR3 in amino acids: CASSQQGTGHSPLHF. CDR3 bases: TGCGCCAGCAGCCAACAGGGGACAGGCCATTCACCCCTCCACTTT.

J is TRBJ2-1 and V is TRBV25-1, with 8 bases lining up with TRBD2. Trimming at V came to 6 bases and at J to 8 bases, leaving 3 bases not matched to a gene. This CDR3 region has 12 residues. Germline V gene sequence: CDR1 MGHDK, CDR2 SYGVNS. Written as DNA, the CDR3 is TGTGCCAGCAGCCGGACTAGCCATGAGCAGTTCTTC. This gives the protein CASSRTSHEQFF.

J is TRBJ2-3 and V is TRBV5-4; 7 bases are a match to TRBD1. The CDR3 runs 16 residues. The germline CDR1 and CDR2 sequences are SGHNT and YYREEE (reference sequence). The trim removed 4 bases at V and 3 bases at J, leaving 11 bases unmatched. This CDR3 reads CASSASRTGTTDTQYF. DNA for the CDR3: TGTGCCAGCAGCGCCTCGCGGACAGGTACGACAGATACGCAGTATTTT.

The chain uses TRBV5-1 and TRBJ2-7; TRBD1 matches 12 bases. With 3 bases clipped from V and 7 bases from J, the junction kept 5 bases outside the gene matches. This CDR3 is built from 14 residues. The germline V gene encodes CDR1 SGHRS and CDR2 YFSETQ. The CDR3 sequence: CASSSGTGGREQYF. The CDR3, as DNA: TGCGCCAGCAGCTCCGGGACAGGGGGCAGAGAGCAGTACTTC.

The chain combines TRBV7-9 with TRBJ2-3; TRBD1 is a possible D gene (6 bases). With 0 bases removed from V and 0 bases from J, the gap between germline ends came to 7 bases. This CDR3 spans 15 amino acids. CDR1 and CDR2 (germline): SEHNR, FQNEAQ (reference sequence). The CDR3: CASSLAGASTDTQYF. The CDR3 coding sequence is TGTGCCAGCAGCTTAGCGGGGGCTAGCACAGATACGCAGTATTTT.

The chain joins TRBV28 to TRBJ1-2; the D gene is possibly TRBD1 (6 bases). The germline CDR1 and CDR2 sequences are MDHEN and SYDVKM. Deletions cut 6 bases from V and 4 bases from J, with 12 bases between. The CDR3 extends over 13 amino acids. The CDR3 DNA follows: TGTGCCAGCAGCGGGGACACGGTCTATGGCTACACCTTC. It yields the protein CASSGDTVYGYTF.